The 17 T cell receptor beta chains below come from one sample, sequenced in a study of T cells after yellow fever vaccination. TCRdb redid the calling of the 5' RACE reads with MiXCR, one entry per CDR3 protein. The sample lists some 500,000 distinct CDR3 sequences; roughly 13% were seen once. The sample consisted of PBMCs, taken on the day of the yellow fever booster vaccination. These receptors were taken from a man aged 30-40 years who received the YFV17D yellow fever vaccine.

The rearrangement uses TRBV10-3 and TRBJ2-7; D is ambiguous. The germline gives CDR1 ENHRY, CDR2 SYGVKD. V was trimmed by 3 bases and J by 7 bases, leaving 13 bases between them. The CDR3 extends over 13 amino acids. In nucleotides, the CDR3 is TGTGCCATCAGTGAACTCGCGACCAGGGAGCAGTACTTC. This encodes CAISELATREQYF.

There are a few counts of this clonotype. The V call is TRBV5-6, the J call TRBJ1-5; no firm D call. Germline values: CDR1 SGHDT, CDR2 YYEEEE. CDR3 length: 16 amino acids. With 4 bases removed from V and 0 bases from J, the gap between germline ends came to 14 bases. CDR3 DNA sequence: TGTGCCAGCAGCCTTGCTGGGGATTTTAGCAATCAGCCCCAGCATTTT. Its protein is CASSLAGDFSNQPQHF.

This clonotype has just a few counts. The chain carries TRBV5-6 and TRBJ2-1; 9 bases fit TRBD1. In germline, CDR1 is SGHDT, CDR2 YYEEEE. Trimming took 0 bases from V and 8 from J; bases not matched to a gene: 6. CDR3 length: 15 residues. The CDR3 DNA reads as TGTGCCAGCAGCTTGGGAGGACAGGGGTTCGATGAGCAGTTCTTC. Translation gives CASSLGGQGFDEQFF.

This sequence joins TRBV7-9 and TRBJ2-4, with D possibly matching TRBD1 (8 bases). The germline gives CDR1 SEHNR, CDR2 FQNEAQ (reference sequence). V was trimmed by 4 bases and J by 9 bases, leaving 13 bases between them. This CDR3 contains 13 residues. The chain's CDR3 is CASSSYRGGIQYF. In DNA form, the CDR3 reads TGTGCCAGCAGCTCGTACAGGGGGGGCATTCAGTACTTC.

This clonotype has just a few counts. The CDR3 spells CASSLAIGFDAGELFF. CDR3 nucleotide sequence: TGCGCCAGCAGCTTGGCCATAGGTTTTGACGCCGGGGAGCTGTTTTTT. The rearrangement joins TRBV5-1 to TRBJ2-2; D remains unclear. Trimming stripped 0 bases from V and 6 bases from J, with 15 bases between. Per germline, CDR1 SGHRS and CDR2 YFSETQ. There are 16 residues in the CDR3.

This CDR3 is CSALPPSDTQYF. In DNA form, the CDR3 reads TGCAGTGCCCTACCCCCGTCAGATACGCAGTATTTT. The rearrangement joins TRBV20-1 to TRBJ2-3; D remains ambiguous. CDR1 is DFQATT, CDR2 SNEGSKA, per germline (reference sequence). Trimming removed 6 bases from V and 4 bases from J, with 11 bases in between. CDR3 length equals 12 residues.

This clonotype showed up just a few times. The CDR3 DNA is TGCAGCCCAATTCCCCCCACAGGGGCGGGGGGGACTGAAGCTTTCTTT. Translation: CSPIPPTGAGGTEAFF. The chain recombines TRBV20-1 with TRBJ1-1; the match to TRBD1 covers 7 bases. CDR3 length: 16 residues. Germline V CDR1 and CDR2: DFQATT, SNEGSKA (reference sequence).

This sequence joins TRBV7-2 and TRBJ2-7, with D unresolved. This CDR3 is 13 amino acids long. Trimming shortened V by 0 bases and J by 5 bases, and 8 bases separated the two germline ends. The germline V gene encodes CDR1 SGHTA and CDR2 FQGNSA. This CDR3 is CASSLARVDEQYF. The CDR3 nucleotides are TGTGCCAGCAGCTTAGCGCGAGTGGACGAGCAGTACTTC.

In its sample, this clonotype was seen a few times. The chain combines TRBV30 with TRBJ2-7; TRBD2 matches at 7 bases. Germline loops: CDR1 GTSNPN, CDR2 SVGIG (reference sequence). The CDR3 is 13 residues long. The V and J ends lost 1 base and 2 bases, in that order; junction bases with no gene match: 2. The CDR3 nucleotides are TGTGCCTGGAGTGCGGGAGGCACCTACGAGCAGTACTTC. This gives the protein CAWSAGGTYEQYF. Variable domain in full (rest from reference TRBV30 and TRBJ2-7): SQTIHQWPATLVQPVGSPLSLECTVEGTSNPNLYWYRQAAGRGLQLLFYSVGIGQISSEVPQNLSASRPQDRQFILSSKKLLLSDSGFYLCAWSAGGTYEQYFGPGTRLTVT.

V and J are TRBV18 and TRBJ1-1; D is ambiguous. The CDR3 extends over 12 amino acids. Germline loops: CDR1 KGHSH, CDR2 LQKENI. Trimming stripped 2 bases from V and 7 bases from J, with 8 bases between. CDR3 sequence: CASSPGNFEAFF. The CDR3 nucleotides are TGTGCCAGCTCACCAGGGAATTTTGAAGCTTTCTTT.

This clonotype was counted only a few times. This rearrangement joins TRBV7-9 to TRBJ2-3; D may be TRBD1 (5 bases). This CDR3 has 15 amino acids. The germline V and J ends were trimmed by 4 bases and 3 bases, with 14 bases remaining between them. Germline values: CDR1 SEHNR, CDR2 FQNEAQ (reference sequence). The CDR3 DNA is TGTGCCAGCAGCTCAAGTCTAGGGGCTACAGATACGCAGTATTTT. This sequence encodes CASSSSLGATDTQYF.

V and J are TRBV5-6 and TRBJ2-1; a weak D match, TRBD2 (6 bases). The CDR3 runs 14 residues. Germline CDR1 and CDR2: SGHDT and YYEEEE. V lost 4 bases and J lost 5, with 13 bases in between. The CDR3: CASSPEGPHNEQFF. The CDR3, as DNA: TGTGCCAGCAGCCCGGAGGGACCGCACAATGAGCAGTTCTTC.

The rearrangement uses TRBV6-5 and TRBJ1-1; D is unclear. Germline V lookup: CDR1 MNHEY, CDR2 SVGAGI. The CDR3 has 14 residues. With 0 bases removed from V and 5 bases from J, the gap between germline ends came to 10 bases. The CDR3 loop is CASSYSNGGTEAFF. CDR3 bases: TGTGCCAGCAGTTACTCTAACGGAGGGACTGAAGCTTTCTTT.

The chain joins TRBV6-5 to TRBJ2-7, with a tentative D call TRBD1 (6 bases). Trimming left V 6 bases short and J 4 bases short, with 7 bases between. The CDR3 length is 11 residues. Germline CDR1 and CDR2: MNHEY and SVGAGI. In nucleotides, the CDR3 is TGTGCCAGCAGCGGACAGTACGAGCAGTACTTC. It codes for CASSGQYEQYF.

This clonotype was recorded a few times. The rearrangement uses TRBV7-9 and TRBJ2-1; the match to TRBD2 covers 9 bases. This CDR3 is 15 amino acids long. V lost 3 bases to trimming and J lost 8 bases; unmatched junction nucleotides: 8. The germline V gene has CDR1 SEHNR and CDR2 FQNEAQ (reference sequence). Here the CDR3 DNA reads TGTGCCAGCAGCTTTGGCGGGAGGGAAAGCGATGAGCAGTTCTTC. It encodes CASSFGGRESDEQFF.

This chain links TRBV19 with TRBJ2-5; the match to TRBD2 covers 7 bases. The germline V gene encodes CDR1 LNHDA and CDR2 SQIVND (reference sequence). V lost 6 bases to trimming and J lost 4 bases; unmatched junction nucleotides: 11. The length of the CDR3 is 15 residues. The CDR3 is CASSSLGVAGETQYF. The CDR3 DNA reads as TGTGCCAGTAGCTCGCTGGGGGTAGCGGGAGAGACCCAGTACTTC.

The rearrangement uses TRBV20-1 and TRBJ2-7; 7 nucleotides match TRBD2. Germline trimming cut 2 bases from V and 0 bases from J; bases unmatched to any gene: 7. The CDR3 extends over 15 amino acids. The germline gives CDR1 DFQATT, CDR2 SNEGSKA (reference sequence). As DNA, the CDR3 is TGCAGTGCTAGAAGGCCAGCGGGAAACTCCTACGAGCAGTACTTC. It specifies CSARRPAGNSYEQYF.